This record concerns one TCR beta chain sequence. Its antigen remains unknown. This entry belongs to a study of cytomegalovirus exposure and HLA in healthy donors. Study-level results: A later analysis reportedly identified an Asian-associated ancestry cluster as carrying fewer N-insertions than the roughly 670-donor mean. Apparent HLA restriction characterized most CMV-associated TCR beta chains in a later analysis.

Donors showed nominal health when sampled, although they likely had unrecorded immune exposures. PCR involved 60 Vbeta and 13 Jbeta primers. TCRdb's copy holds only in-frame clones and misses some; the assay was immunoSEQ multiplex PCR. The data contain under 130,000 clones, about 13% of them singletons. This TCR came from a man aged 40-49 years in good health and CMV-seropositive. Sequences were obtained from PBMCs.

DNA of the CDR3: TGTGCCAGTAGTATAGATCTGTGGGGAGGAGAGTTCTTC. The encoded protein is CASSIDLWGGEFF. V and J are TRBV19 and TRBJ2-1, with D perhaps matching TRBD2 (6 bases). This CDR3 is 13 amino acids long. Germline CDR1 LNHDA, CDR2 SQIVND (reference sequence). Trimming shortened V by 0 bases and J by 14 bases, and 14 bases separated the two germline ends.